Reported below is one T cell receptor (beta chain). There are 14 residues in the CDR3. V was clipped by 5 bases and J by 4 bases, with 13 bases between them. CDR1 and CDR2 (germline): SGHAT, FQNNGV. This record comes from a study of identical twins. TCRdb re-called the 5' RACE reads with MiXCR, one entry per CDR3 protein. The data contain around 650,000 distinct CDR3 sequences, about 7.6% of them singletons. The data also belong to a second study, concerning yellow fever vaccine responses in identical twins.

Sample: PBMCs. This receptor was taken from a woman between 18 and 29 years old in good health. V usage is TRBV11-2 and J usage is TRBJ2-3; unclear D gene. The CDR3 bases are TGTGCCAGCAGCCCCGACGGTCAGCCAGATACGCAGTATTTT. As protein: CASSPDGQPDTQYF. Using reference TRBV11-2 and TRBJ2-3 for the parts outside the CDR3, the full variable domain is EAGVAQSPRYKIIEKRQSVAFWCNPISGHATLYWYQQILGQGPKLLIQFQNNGVVDDSQLPKDRFSAERLKGVDSTLKIQPAKLEDSAVYLCASSPDGQPDTQYFGPGTRLTVL.